This T cell receptor (beta chain) was sequenced in a study of cytomegalovirus exposure and HLA in healthy donors. The germline V gene encodes CDR1 SGHRS and CDR2 YFSETQ. V gave up 0 bases and J gave up 2 bases, with 11 bases separating them. The CDR3 spans 16 residues. General study results and limits: Most of the TCR beta V segments (in an earlier analysis) were productive either about 87% or about 30% of the time. As a later analysis showed, a missense DCLRE1C variant was linked to trimming of TCR beta V- and J-genes.

In regard to this clone: The antigen is not known.

The PCR made use of 60 Vbeta and 13 Jbeta primers. The assay was immunoSEQ multiplex PCR, and TCRdb's table has in-frame clones only and misses some. The table includes approximately 120,000 clones, around 75% detected once. Sequences were obtained from PBMCs. V gene TRBV5-1 combines with J gene TRBJ2-2; D is possibly TRBD1 (6 bases). The clonotype comes from a woman in her forties or fifties in good health and CMV-seropositive. CDR3 region: CASSLGAGENTGELFF. DNA of the CDR3: TGCGCCAGCAGCTTGGGGGCAGGGGAAAACACCGGGGAGCTGTTTTTT.